The clone carrying this T cell receptor beta chain appeared a single time. At one boundary the junction diverges from the germline segment, which might be a read error. The authors extracted at least 6 micrograms of total RNA per sample. This specimen belongs to a study of blood T cells in healthy people across ages. Germline lookup yields CDR1 LNHNV and CDR2 YYDKDF (reference sequence). The CDR3 runs 15 residues. Primers used in a second PCR of about 6 to 11 cycles were a sample-barcoded 5' primer and a J-beta primer mix. TCRdb recomputed calls from the 5' RACE reads with MiXCR, one row per CDR3 protein. The table includes some 890,000 distinct CDR3 sequences, 25% to 35% detected once. This sample was shared with a second study, whose subject was T cells of mothers and their children.

The V gene is TRBV15, the J gene TRBJ1-1; 11 nucleotides agree with TRBD1. The TCR sequence derives from a woman in her 40s in good health. Sequenced input: blood. CDR3 sequence (DNA): TGTGCCATCAGCAGAGCCGGGACAGGGGGAACTGAAGCTTTCTTT. Translation gives CAISRAGTGGTEAFF.